The entry below describes one T cell receptor (beta chain). The sample originates from a study of early T cells in non-severe SARS-CoV-2 infection. TCRdb re-derived calls from the 5' RACE reads in MiXCR, one entry per CDR3 protein. The table has tens of thousands of distinct CDR3 sequences, about 6.1% seen once. This clonotype originated in an adult who was a healthcare worker with PCR-confirmed SARS-CoV-2 infection or an uninfected control (not recorded which). Sequences were derived from whole blood, sampled at baseline.

The CDR3 DNA reads as TGTGCCAGCAGTTGGACAGGGGGAACTGAAGCTTTCTTT. Translated: CASSWTGGTEAFF. The chain couples TRBV28 to TRBJ1-1; 10 nucleotides align to TRBD1. After removal of 4 bases from V and 5 bases from J, the junction contained 1 base not matched to a gene. The CDR3 is 13 amino acids. Germline CDR1 and CDR2: MDHEN and SYDVKM.